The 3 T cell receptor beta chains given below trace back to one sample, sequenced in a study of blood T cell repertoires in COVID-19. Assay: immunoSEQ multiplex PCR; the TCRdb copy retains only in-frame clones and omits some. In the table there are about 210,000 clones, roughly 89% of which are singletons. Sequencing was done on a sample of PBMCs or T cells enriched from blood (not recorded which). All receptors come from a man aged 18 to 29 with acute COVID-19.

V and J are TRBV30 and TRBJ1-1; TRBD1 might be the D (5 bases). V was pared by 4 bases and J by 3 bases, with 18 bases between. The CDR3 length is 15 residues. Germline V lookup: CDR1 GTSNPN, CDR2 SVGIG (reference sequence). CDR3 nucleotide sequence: TGTGCCTGGACCTCGCTTTTCGGCAGGGACACTGAAGCTTTCTTT. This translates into CAWTSLFGRDTEAFF.

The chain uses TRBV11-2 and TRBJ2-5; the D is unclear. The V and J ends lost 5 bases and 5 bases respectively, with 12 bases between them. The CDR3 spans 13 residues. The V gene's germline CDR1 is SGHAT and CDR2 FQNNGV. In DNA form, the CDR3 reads TGTGCCAGCAGCCCCGAGGCCATGGAGACCCAGTACTTC. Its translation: CASSPEAMETQYF.

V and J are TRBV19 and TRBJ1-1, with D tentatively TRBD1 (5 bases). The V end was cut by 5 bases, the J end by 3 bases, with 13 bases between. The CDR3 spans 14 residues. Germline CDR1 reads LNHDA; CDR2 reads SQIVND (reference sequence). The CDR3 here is CASSLMGLYTEAFF. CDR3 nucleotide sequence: TGTGCCAGTAGTCTAATGGGACTTTACACTGAAGCTTTCTTT.